This is a list of T cell receptor beta chains from one sample in a study of beta chain features in type 1 diabetes. This table comes from immunoSEQ multiplex PCR, and its TCRdb copy is limited to in-frame clones, with some not included. The sample includes hundreds of thousands of clones, roughly 13% of them seen just once. The sequenced material came from naive CD4+ T cells from blood. These receptors all come from a man aged 18 to 35 in good health. The CDR3 runs from the conserved cysteine through the conserved F or W. D genes are given only for firm matches. Size is omitted from some rows. Given values are once, few, many or a class for expanded clones.

j_call	clone_size	v_call	d_call	cdr3_nt	cdr3_aa
TRBJ1-5	few	TRBV4-2	TRBD1	TGTGCCAGCAGCCAAGTTGGAGGCGGGACAGGGGGCGGTTATCAGCCCCAGCATTTT	CASSQVGGGTGGGYQPQHF
TRBJ2-5	few	TRBV9	TRBD2	TGTGCCAGCAGCGTACTAGCGGGAGTTCAAGAGACCCAGTACTTC	CASSVLAGVQETQYF
TRBJ2-7	few	TRBV5-1	TRBD1	TGCGCCAGCAGCTTGGATAGGACAGGGGAATACTTC	CASSLDRTGEYF
TRBJ2-7	few	TRBV15	TRBD1	TGTGCCACCAGCAGACCTGGACAGGGGGCGGGAGAGCAGTACTTC	CATSRPGQGAGEQYF
TRBJ2-5	NA	TRBV25-1	NA	TGTGCCAGCAGATCCGGAGGAGAGACCCAGTACTTC	CASRSGGETQYF
TRBJ2-7	NA	TRBV4-1	TRBD2	TGCGCCAGCAGCCAAGATATTAGTGGAGGCGGGGGTCACTACGAGCAGTACTTC	CASSQDISGGGGHYEQYF
TRBJ2-3	few	TRBV28	NA	TGTGCCAGCAGCCCCTACAGCACAGATACGCAGTATTTT	CASSPYSTDTQYF
TRBJ2-5	NA	TRBV19	NA	TGTGCCAGTAGTACCGGACAGTCACAAGAGACCCAGTACTTC	CASSTGQSQETQYF
TRBJ2-2	few	TRBV7-3	TRBD2	TGTGCCAGCAGCTCTAGCGGGGGGAACACCGGGGAGCTGTTTTTT	CASSSSGGNTGELFF
TRBJ2-7	NA	TRBV30	TRBD2	TGTGCCTGGAGTGTACGGGGACTAGCGGGCTACGAGCAGTACTTC	CAWSVRGLAGYEQYF
TRBJ1-6	NA	TRBV7-2	NA	TGTGCCAGCAGCTTAGATTTACTGGGGCCTGTATCACCCCTCCACTTT	CASSLDLLGPVSPLHF
TRBJ1-1	NA	TRBV5-1	NA	TGCGCCAGCAAGTCGGACACTGAAGCTTTCTTT	CASKSDTEAFF
TRBJ2-5	few	TRBV15	TRBD1	TGTGCCACCAGCAGAGACAGGGGGCTAGGGACCCAGTACTTC	CATSRDRGLGTQYF
TRBJ2-7	NA	TRBV27	NA	TGTGCCAGCAGACTCAGGGGCTCCTACGAGCAGTACTTC	CASRLRGSYEQYF
TRBJ2-7	NA	TRBV7-9	NA	TGTGCCAGCAGCTGGACTAATGTCTACGAGCAGTACTTC	CASSWTNVYEQYF
TRBJ2-5	NA	TRBV7-2	NA	TGTGCCAGCAGCTTAGCTGCAAGGGGGTACCAAGAGACCCAGTACTTC	CASSLAARGYQETQYF
TRBJ1-2	NA	TRBV28	NA	TGTGCCAGCAGTTCCGCCCAGGGGAGCTATGGCTACACCTTC	CASSSAQGSYGYTF
TRBJ1-5	NA	TRBV15	TRBD1	TGTGCCACCGTTCAAGGGGGCGCGGGCAATCAGCCCCAGCATTTT	CATVQGGAGNQPQHF
TRBJ2-2	few	TRBV7-3	NA	TGTGCCAGCAGCCACGGGGGCATAGCGGGGAACACCGGGGAGCTGTTTTTT	CASSHGGIAGNTGELFF
TRBJ1-1	few	TRBV29-1	NA	TGCAGCGTTGGTGCCAGGGCCGGTGAAGCTTTCTTT	CSVGARAGEAFF
TRBJ1-4	NA	TRBV15	NA	TGTGCCACCAGCAGAGTACGGCAGGGTGGGGAAAAACTGTTTTTT	CATSRVRQGGEKLFF
TRBJ2-7	NA	TRBV7-6	NA	TGTGCCAGCAGCTTAAGGCAGGGTAGAGCCTACGAGCAGTACTTC	CASSLRQGRAYEQYF
TRBJ2-1	NA	TRBV7-2	TRBD1	TGTGCCAGCAGGTCGAGAGGGACAGAAATATACAATGAGCAGTTCTTC	CASRSRGTEIYNEQFF
TRBJ2-2	NA	TRBV15	NA	TGTGCCACCAGCAGTAGGACCACTAGGGCCGGGGAGCTGTTTTTT	CATSSRTTRAGELFF
TRBJ2-1	few	TRBV18	TRBD2	TGTGCCAGCTCGTTCGCCGGACTAGCGGGATGGGGTGAGCAGTTCTTC	CASSFAGLAGWGEQFF
TRBJ2-5	few	TRBV6-6	NA	TGTGCCAGCAGCCCAGGTGGGGGCGTCGAGACCCAGTACTTC	CASSPGGGVETQYF
TRBJ2-1	few	TRBV28	TRBD2	TGTGCCAGCAGCCTAGCGGGAGGAAAGCAGTTCTTC	CASSLAGGKQFF
TRBJ2-1	NA	TRBV2	TRBD1	TGTGCCAGCAGTAGGGGGACAGCAAGATACAATGAGCAGTTCTTC	CASSRGTARYNEQFF
TRBJ2-7	NA	TRBV5-5	TRBD2	TGTGCCAGCAGCTCCGGGGGGGAGCAGTACTTC	CASSSGGEQYF
TRBJ2-7	NA	TRBV7-8	NA	TGTGCCAGCAGCTTTAGAGGCCGGAGCTTCTACGAGCAGTACTTC	CASSFRGRSFYEQYF
TRBJ2-7	few	TRBV6-5	TRBD2	TGTGCCAGCAGAGTAGCGGGAGTTCGCGAGCAGTACTTC	CASRVAGVREQYF
TRBJ2-3	few	TRBV9	TRBD2	TGTGCCAGCAGCGTCTCAACTAGCGGGAGGGCCAGGACAGATACGCAGTATTTT	CASSVSTSGRARTDTQYF
TRBJ2-3	NA	TRBV6-4	NA	TGTGCCAGCAGTGGACTAGGAAGCACAGATACGCAGTATTTT	CASSGLGSTDTQYF
TRBJ1-2	NA	TRBV7-9	TRBD1	TGTGCCAGCAGCTCCCCGCCACGGGACAGGGGGCCTGACTATGGCTACACCTTC	CASSSPPRDRGPDYGYTF
TRBJ2-1	NA	TRBV13	TRBD2	TGTGCCAGCTCCTGGGGCGGGAGGGCCGCGGATGAGCAGTTCTTC	CASSWGGRAADEQFF
TRBJ2-3	few	TRBV19	NA	TGTGCCAGTAGTACAGCGCGTATAGATACGCAGTATTTT	CASSTARIDTQYF
TRBJ2-1	NA	TRBV6-5	TRBD2	TGTGCCAGTCGTCCGAGCGGGAGCTCCTACAATGAGCAGTTCTTC	CASRPSGSSYNEQFF
TRBJ2-7	NA	TRBV7-3	NA	TGTGCCAGCAGCTTAGTGGGGCAGTCCTACGAGCAGTACTTC	CASSLVGQSYEQYF
TRBJ1-5	NA	TRBV28	NA	TGTGCCAGCAGTTCTATGGAGCAGCCCCAGCATTTT	CASSSMEQPQHF
TRBJ2-3	NA	TRBV6-6	TRBD1	TGTGCCAGCAGTCCGGACAGGGGAGGGTGGACAGATACGCAGTATTTT	CASSPDRGGWTDTQYF
TRBJ2-1	few	TRBV18	NA	TGTGCCAGCTCACCATTACGGGGGGCCTCCTACAATGAGCAGTTCTTC	CASSPLRGASYNEQFF
TRBJ2-7	few	TRBV18	NA	TGTGCCAGCTCACCCGATCTCTCAGGAGGGTACGAGCAGTACTTC	CASSPDLSGGYEQYF